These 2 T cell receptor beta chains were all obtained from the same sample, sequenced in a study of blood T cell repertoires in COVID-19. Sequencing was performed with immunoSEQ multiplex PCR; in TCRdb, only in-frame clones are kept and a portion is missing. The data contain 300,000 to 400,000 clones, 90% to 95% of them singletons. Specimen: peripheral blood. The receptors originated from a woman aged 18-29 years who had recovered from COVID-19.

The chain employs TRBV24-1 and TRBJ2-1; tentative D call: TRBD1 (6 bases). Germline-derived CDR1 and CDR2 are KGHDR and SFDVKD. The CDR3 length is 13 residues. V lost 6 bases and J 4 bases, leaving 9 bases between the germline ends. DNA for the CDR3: TGTGCCACCAGTCTGGACAGTTACAATGAGCAGTTCTTC. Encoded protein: CATSLDSYNEQFF.

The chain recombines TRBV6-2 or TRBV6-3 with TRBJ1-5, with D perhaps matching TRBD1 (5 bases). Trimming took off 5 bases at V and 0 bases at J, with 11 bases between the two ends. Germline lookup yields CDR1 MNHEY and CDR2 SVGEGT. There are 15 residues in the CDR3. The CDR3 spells CASSTRQFSNQPQHF. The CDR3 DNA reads TGTGCCAGCAGTACGCGACAGTTTAGCAATCAGCCCCAGCATTTT.